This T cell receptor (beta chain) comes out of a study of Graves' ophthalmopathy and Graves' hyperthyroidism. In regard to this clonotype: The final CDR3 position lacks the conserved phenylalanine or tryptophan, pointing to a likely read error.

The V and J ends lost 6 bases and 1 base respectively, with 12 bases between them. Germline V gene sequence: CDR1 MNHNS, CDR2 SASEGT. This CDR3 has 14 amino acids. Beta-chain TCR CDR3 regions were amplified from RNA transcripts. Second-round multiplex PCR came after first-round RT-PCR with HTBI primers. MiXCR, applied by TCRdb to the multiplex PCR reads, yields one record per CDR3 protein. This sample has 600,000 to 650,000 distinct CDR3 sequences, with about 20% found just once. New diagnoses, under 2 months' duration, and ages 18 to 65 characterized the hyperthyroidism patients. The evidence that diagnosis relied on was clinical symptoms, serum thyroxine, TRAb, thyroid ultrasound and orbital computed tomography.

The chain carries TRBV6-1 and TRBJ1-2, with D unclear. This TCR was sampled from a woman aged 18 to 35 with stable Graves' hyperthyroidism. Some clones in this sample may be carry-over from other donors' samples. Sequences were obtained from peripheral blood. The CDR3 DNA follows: TGTGCCAGCAGGTCATCGCAAGTTAACTATGGCTACACCGTC. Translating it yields CASRSSQVNYGYTV.